A single T cell receptor beta chain is shown here with its context. Its antigen is still unknown. This sample is drawn from a study of T cell responses to AZD1222 COVID-19 vaccine. Study observations and caveats: Only a handful of AZD1222 recipients tested seropositive at baseline.

The CDR3 loop spans 15 amino acids. Per the germline V gene, CDR1 is MNHEY and CDR2 is SVGAGI. Trimming left V 2 bases short and J 6 bases short, with 13 bases between. The protocol was immunoSEQ multiplex PCR, while the TCRdb copy is restricted to in-frame clones and leaves out a portion. The table includes a few hundred thousand clones, 85% to 95% detected once. The receptor comes from an adult in good health. The V call is TRBV6-5, the J call TRBJ2-2, with TRBD2 as a possible D gene (5 bases). The material sequenced was peripheral blood, taken on day 0 of AZD1222 vaccination. The CDR3 loop is CASSYILLEAGELFF. In nucleotides, the CDR3 is TGTGCCAGCAGTTACATCCTCTTGGAGGCCGGGGAGCTGTTTTTT.